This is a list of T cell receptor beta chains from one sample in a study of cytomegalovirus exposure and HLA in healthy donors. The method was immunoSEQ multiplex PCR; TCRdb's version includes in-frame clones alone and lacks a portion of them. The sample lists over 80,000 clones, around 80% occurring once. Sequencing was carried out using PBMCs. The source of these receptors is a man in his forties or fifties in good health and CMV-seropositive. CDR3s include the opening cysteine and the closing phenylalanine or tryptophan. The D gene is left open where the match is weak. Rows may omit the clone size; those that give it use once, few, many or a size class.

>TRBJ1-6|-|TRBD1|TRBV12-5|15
CASGRGQGADSPLHF
TGTGCTAGTGGTCGAGGACAGGGGGCTGATTCACCCCTCCACTTT
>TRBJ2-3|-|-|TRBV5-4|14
CASSLVAGRDTQYF
TGTGCCAGCAGCTTGGTGGCAGGTCGGGATACGCAGTATTTT
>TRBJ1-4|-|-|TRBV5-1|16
CASSQGTLEGGEKLFF
TGCGCCAGCAGCCAAGGGACCTTAGAAGGGGGTGAAAAACTGTTTTTT
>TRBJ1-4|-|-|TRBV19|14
CASSIRGAGSKLFF
TGTGCCAGTAGTATCCGGGGGGCTGGGTCAAAACTGTTTTTT
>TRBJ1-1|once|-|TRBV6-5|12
CASSYSGSRAFF
TGTGCCAGCAGTTACTCCGGGAGCAGGGCTTTCTTT
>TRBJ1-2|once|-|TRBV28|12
CASSTANYGYTF
TGTGCCAGCAGTACAGCTAACTATGGCTACACCTTC
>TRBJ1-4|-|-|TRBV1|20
CTSSQDRGGIRQGLNEKLFF
TGCACCAGCAGCCAAGATCGTGGGGGAATCCGACAGGGACTTAATGAAAAACTGTTTTTT
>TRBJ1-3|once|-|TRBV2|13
CASSGTDGNTIYF
TGTGCCAGCAGTGGGACTGATGGAAACACCATATATTTT
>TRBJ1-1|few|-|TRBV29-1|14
CSVARTGSDTEAFF
TGCAGCGTTGCCCGCACAGGGTCGGACACTGAAGCTTTCTTT
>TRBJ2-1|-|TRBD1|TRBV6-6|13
CASSQDRYNEQFF
TGTGCCAGCAGTCAGGACAGGTACAATGAGCAGTTCTTC
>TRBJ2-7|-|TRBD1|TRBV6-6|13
CASSYDRAYEQYF
TGTGCCAGCAGTTACGACAGGGCCTACGAGCAGTACTTC
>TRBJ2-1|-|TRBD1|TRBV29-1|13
CSVWTGGYNEQFF
TGCAGCGTCTGGACAGGGGGCTACAATGAGCAGTTCTTC
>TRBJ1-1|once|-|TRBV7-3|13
CASSQSGDTEAFF
TGTGCCAGCAGCCAGTCCGGGGATACTGAAGCTTTCTTT
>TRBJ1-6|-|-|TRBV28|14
CASSSDSYNSPLHF
TGTGCCAGCAGTTCCGACAGTTATAATTCACCCCTCCACTTT
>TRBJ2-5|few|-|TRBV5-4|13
CASSLPGQETQYF
TGTGCCAGCAGCTTGCCGGGCCAAGAGACCCAGTACTTC
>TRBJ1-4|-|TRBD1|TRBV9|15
CASSVATGDGEKLFF
TGTGCCAGCAGCGTAGCTACAGGGGATGGTGAAAAACTGTTTTTT
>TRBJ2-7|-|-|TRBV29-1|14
CSALSAGPSYEQYF
TGCAGCGCTCTATCGGCGGGGCCCTCCTACGAGCAGTACTTC
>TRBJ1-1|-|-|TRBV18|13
CASSPPVNTEAFF
TGTGCCAGCTCACCCCCAGTTAACACTGAAGCTTTCTTT
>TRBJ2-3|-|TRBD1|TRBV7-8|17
CASSLTSGTGFTDTQYF
TGTGCCAGCAGCTTAACATCCGGGACAGGATTCACAGATACGCAGTATTTT
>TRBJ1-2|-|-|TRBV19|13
CASEGQDRYGYTF
TGTGCCAGTGAAGGACAAGATCGCTATGGCTACACCTTC
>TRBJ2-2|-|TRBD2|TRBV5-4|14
CASSRRGVAGELFF
TGTGCCAGCAGCCGGCGGGGGGTGGCCGGGGAGCTGTTTTTT
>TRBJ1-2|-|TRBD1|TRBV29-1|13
CSAGTGGNYGYTF
TGCAGCGCCGGGACAGGGGGGAACTATGGCTACACCTTC
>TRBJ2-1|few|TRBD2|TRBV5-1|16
CASSLTSGTTYNEQFF
TGCGCCAGCAGCTTAACTAGCGGTACCACCTACAATGAGCAGTTCTTC
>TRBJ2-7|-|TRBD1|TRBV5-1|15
CASSLAGTGAYEQYF
TGCGCCAGCAGCTTGGCAGGGACAGGGGCCTACGAGCAGTACTTC
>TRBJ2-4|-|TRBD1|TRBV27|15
CASSLRTGGLNIQYF
TGTGCCAGCAGTCTCCGGACAGGGGGCTTAAACATTCAGTACTTC
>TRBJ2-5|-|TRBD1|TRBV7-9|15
CASSRGQGERETQYF
TGTGCCAGCAGCCGGGGACAGGGTGAACGGGAGACCCAGTACTTC
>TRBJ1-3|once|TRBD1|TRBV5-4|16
CASSNDRVNSGNTIYF
TGTGCCAGCAGCAACGACAGGGTTAACTCTGGAAACACCATATATTTT